This TCR beta chain stems from a study of T cells in Graves' hyperthyroidism and ophthalmopathy. The source material, RNA transcripts, was used to amplify TCR beta CDR3 regions. A first-round RT-PCR of the TCR CDR3 used the HTBI primer set. TCRdb redid the calling of the multiplex PCR reads with MiXCR, one entry per CDR3 protein. The sample consists of 500,000 to 750,000 distinct CDR3 sequences, over 12% of them appearing once. V was pared by 5 bases and J by 0 bases, with 10 bases between. The CDR3 is 14 amino acids. CDR1 is SGDLS and CDR2 is YYNGEE in the germline V gene. Every diagnosis used clinical symptoms, serum thyroxine and TRAb, thyroid ultrasound and orbital computed tomography. Out of more than 8 ml of fresh peripheral blood came the PBMCs. This clonotype occurred many times. The target antigen is unknown. Points from the study as a whole: Using 13 V-J features, a model discriminated ophthalmopathy from stable hyperthyroidism.

The sequencing sample was made of blood. The rearrangement links TRBV9 to TRBJ2-3; D is unclear. The clonotype originates from a woman aged 18-29 years with Graves' ophthalmopathy. As DNA, the CDR3 is TGTGCCAGCAGGAGAGGCACTAGCACAGATACGCAGTATTTT. As protein: CASRRGTSTDTQYF.